The rows below give T cell receptor beta chains drawn from one sample of a study of blood T cells in healthy people across ages. Each CDR3 protein is one row after TCRdb ran MiXCR on the 5' RACE reads. The data show around 850,000 distinct CDR3 sequences, roughly 40% seen once. The specimen sequenced was blood. The receptor set was obtained from a man younger than 30 in good health. Each CDR3 is given without its conserved first and last residue.

V: TRBV5-6; J: TRBJ2-1; CDR3: ASSPVGANEQF
V: TRBV7-9; J: TRBJ2-1; CDR3: ASTKDRVYEQF
V: TRBV2; J: -; CDR3: ASMGGRQGTQY
V: TRBV4-2; J: TRBJ2-7; CDR3: ASSQGVDASYEQY
V: TRBV3-1; J: TRBJ1-4; CDR3: ASSQRTGDEKLF
V: TRBV7-2; J: TRBJ1-5; CDR3: ASSWTGGSNQPQH
V: TRBV5-1; J: TRBJ1-6; CDR3: ASSPDGNNSPLH
V: TRBV6-5; J: TRBJ1-2; CDR3: ASRAGTKVNYGYT
V: TRBV4-1; J: TRBJ2-5; CDR3: ASSQGDRGFEETQY
V: TRBV20-1; J: TRBJ2-7; CDR3: SARMVAANDEQY
V: TRBV5-8; J: TRBJ2-5; CDR3: ASSIPRDPRGETQY
V: TRBV10-3; J: TRBJ1-4; CDR3: AISPSGANEKLF
V: TRBV27; J: TRBJ1-2; CDR3: ASSPQIIRTLYGYT
V: TRBV18; J: TRBJ2-5; CDR3: ASSPFLGQQETQY
V: TRBV6-1; J: TRBJ1-2; CDR3: ASTGGIHIYGYT
V: TRBV20-1; J: TRBJ2-1; CDR3: SALGGQGSYNEQF
V: TRBV5-5; J: TRBJ2-4; CDR3: ASNLNPPGQDQFINIQY
V: TRBV20-1; J: -; CDR3: SARDWGQGVGETQF
V: TRBV7-8; J: TRBJ1-1; CDR3: ASSFSANTEAF
V: TRBV20-1; J: -; CDR3: SARDRVKPETQY
V: TRBV20-1; J: TRBJ2-5; CDR3: SARGDPAQETQY
V: TRBV5-1; J: TRBJ2-1; CDR3: ASSFGGKGNEQF
V: TRBV12-5; J: -; CDR3: ASGLGGNEQY
V: TRBV4-1; J: TRBJ1-5; CDR3: ASSQPGGGSDQPQH